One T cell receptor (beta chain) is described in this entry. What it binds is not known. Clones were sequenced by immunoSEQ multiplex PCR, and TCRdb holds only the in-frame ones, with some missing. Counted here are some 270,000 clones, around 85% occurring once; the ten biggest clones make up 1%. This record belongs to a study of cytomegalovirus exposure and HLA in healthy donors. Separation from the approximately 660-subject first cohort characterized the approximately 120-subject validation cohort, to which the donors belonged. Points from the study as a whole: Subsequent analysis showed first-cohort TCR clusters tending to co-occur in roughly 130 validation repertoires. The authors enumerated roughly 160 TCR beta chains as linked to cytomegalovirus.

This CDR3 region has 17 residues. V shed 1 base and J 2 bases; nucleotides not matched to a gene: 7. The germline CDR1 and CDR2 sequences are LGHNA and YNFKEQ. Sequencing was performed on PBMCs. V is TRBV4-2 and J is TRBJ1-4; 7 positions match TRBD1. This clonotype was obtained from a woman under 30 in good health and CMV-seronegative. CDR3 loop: CASSQGEGGTTNEKLFF. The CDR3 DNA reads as TGTGCCAGCAGCCAAGGGGAAGGGGGCACGACTAATGAAAAACTGTTTTTT.